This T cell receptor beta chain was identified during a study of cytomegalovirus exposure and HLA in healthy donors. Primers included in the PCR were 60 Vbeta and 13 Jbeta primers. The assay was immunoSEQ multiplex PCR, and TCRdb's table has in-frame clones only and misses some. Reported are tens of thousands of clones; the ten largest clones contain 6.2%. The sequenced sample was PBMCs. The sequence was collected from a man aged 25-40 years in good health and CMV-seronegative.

DNA for the CDR3: TGTGCCAGCTCCCCCGGCGGGGGTATCTACAATGAGCAGTTCTTC. Protein: CASSPGGGIYNEQFF. J is TRBJ2-1 and V is TRBV7-8; the match to TRBD2 covers 7 bases. Germline V CDR1 and CDR2: SGHVS, FQNEAQ. The CDR3 is 15 residues long. After removal of 8 bases from V and 3 bases from J, the junction contained 10 bases not matched to a gene. Drawing the rest from reference TRBV7-8 and TRBJ2-1, the complete variable domain is GAGVSQSPRYKVAKRGQDVALRCDPISGHVSLFWYQQALGQGPEFLTYFQNEAQLDKSGLPSDRFFAERPEGSVSTLKIQRTQQEDSAVYLCASSPGGGIYNEQFFGPGTRLTVL.